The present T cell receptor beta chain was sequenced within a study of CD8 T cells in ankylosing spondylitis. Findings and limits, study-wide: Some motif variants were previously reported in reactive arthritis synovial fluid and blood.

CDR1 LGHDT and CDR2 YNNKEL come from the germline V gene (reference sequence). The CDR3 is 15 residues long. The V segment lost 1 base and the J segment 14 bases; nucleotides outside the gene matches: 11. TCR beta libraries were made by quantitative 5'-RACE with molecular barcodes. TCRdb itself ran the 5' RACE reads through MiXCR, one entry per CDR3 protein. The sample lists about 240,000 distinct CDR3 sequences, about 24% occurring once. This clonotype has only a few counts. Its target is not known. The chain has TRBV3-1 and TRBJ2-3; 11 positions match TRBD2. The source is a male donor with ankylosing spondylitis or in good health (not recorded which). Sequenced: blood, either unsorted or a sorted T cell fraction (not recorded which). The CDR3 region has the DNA TGTGCCAGCAGCCAAGTACTAGCGGGGGCATCAATAGCGTATTTT. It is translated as CASSQVLAGASIAYF.